One and the same sample provided the 5 T cell receptor beta chains below, sequenced in a study of OX40 agonist ivuxolimab in advanced cancers. TCRdb keeps only in-frame clones here, not all; method: immunoSEQ multiplex PCR. The table lists 65,000 to 70,000 clones, over 75% of them singletons, with more than 5.5% in the top ten. The specimen was CD4+ or CD8+ T cells sorted from blood, collected in a trial of the OX40 agonist ivuxolimab. Receptors originate from an adult with an advanced solid tumor such as melanoma, head and neck, liver or kidney cancer.

The chain joins TRBV5-8 to TRBJ2-3; D remains unclear. This CDR3 contains 14 residues. V was shortened by 0 bases and J by 3 bases, with 8 bases between the two germline ends. Germline V gene sequence: CDR1 SGHTS, CDR2 YDEGEE. The CDR3 here is CASSLEGPTDTQYF. CDR3 nucleotide sequence: TGTGCCAGCAGCTTGGAAGGACCGACAGATACGCAGTATTTT.

The chain uses TRBV7-3 and TRBJ2-1; D is unclear. This CDR3 spans 14 amino acids. V was shortened by 5 bases and J by 0 bases, with 8 bases between the two germline ends. Germline values: CDR1 SGHTA, CDR2 FQGTGA. The DNA of the CDR3 is TGTGCCAGCAGCCCAGACGGCTCCTACAATGAGCAGTTCTTC. This encodes CASSPDGSYNEQFF.

This clone was observed a handful of times. The rearrangement links TRBV19 to TRBJ1-1, with D unresolved. The CDR3 totals 14 residues. V shed 3 bases and J shed 1 base, with 9 bases lying between them. Germline V gene data show CDR1 as LNHDA and CDR2 as SQIVND (reference sequence). The CDR3 coding sequence is TGTGCCAGTAGTATTAGCCATTCGAACACTGAAGCTTTCTTT. Translation gives CASSISHSNTEAFF.

The chain joins TRBV7-6 to TRBJ1-3; D not resolved. Germline-derived CDR1 and CDR2 are SGHVS and FNYEAQ. The CDR3 sequence is 16 residues long. Trimming stripped 1 base from V and 3 bases from J, with 13 bases between. Written as DNA, the CDR3 is TGTGCCAGCAGCTTAGATTGGTACAGCCGTGGAAACACCATATATTTT. Protein: CASSLDWYSRGNTIYF.

The chain joins TRBV19 to TRBJ1-1; D unclear. The V end was cut by 7 bases, the J end by 1 base, with 13 bases between. This CDR3 region has 14 residues. Germline loops: CDR1 LNHDA, CDR2 SQIVND (reference sequence). The CDR3 coding sequence is TGTGCCAGTATCATGGGAGCCTCGAACACTGAAGCTTTCTTT. This sequence encodes CASIMGASNTEAFF.